This is a list of T cell receptor beta chains from one sample in a study of technical replicates of blood from a handful of donors. The data were produced by immunoSEQ multiplex PCR, yet TCRdb's version contains in-frame clones alone and is incomplete. Of more than 80,000 clones listed, 90% to 97% are singletons. The sequencing sample was made of T cells isolated from PBMCs. The origin of the receptors is a human donor in good health. CDR3s include the opening cysteine and the closing phenylalanine or tryptophan. The D gene is left open where the match is weak. Size is omitted from some rows. Given values are once, few, many or a class for expanded clones.

J gene | V gene | D gene | clone size | CDR3 DNA | CDR3 protein
TRBJ1-2 | TRBV10-3 | . | . | TGTGCCATCAGTGATGGGGGAGGAAGCGACGATGGCTACACCTTC | CAISDGGGSDDGYTF
TRBJ1-3 | TRBV6-1 | TRBD1 | . | TGTGCCAGCCACCGGACAGGGAAGGACACCATATATTTT | CASHRTGKDTIYF
TRBJ1-2 | TRBV6-4 | . | . | TGTGCCAGCAGTGACTTTTTTCCAGAGGGGGACCCCCTCTATGGCTACACCTTC | CASSDFFPEGDPLYGYTF
TRBJ1-3 | TRBV11-2 | . | . | TGTGCCAGCAGCTGGGGGCAGGGCTCTGGAAACACCATATATTTT | CASSWGQGSGNTIYF
TRBJ2-3 | TRBV2 | TRBD2 | once | TGTGCCAGCCACTCCCCTAGGGCTAGCGGGAGGAGTACAGATACGCAGTATTTT | CASHSPRASGRSTDTQYF
TRBJ2-3 | TRBV30 | . | . | TGTGCCTGGAGTGTACTCCCAAGGGTAGCGGCCGATACGCAGTATTTT | CAWSVLPRVAADTQYF
TRBJ2-2 | TRBV6-1 | . | . | TGTGCCAGCAGTGAACAGGGGACGACCGGGGAGCTGTTTTTT | CASSEQGTTGELFF
TRBJ2-1 | TRBV2 | TRBD1 | . | TGTGCCGGCCGGGACAGGGGGCCTTATGAGCAGTTCTTC | CAGRDRGPYEQFF
TRBJ2-7 | TRBV7-6 | . | . | TGTGCCAGCAGCTTAGTCCGAGAGGAGCAGTACTTC | CASSLVREEQYF
TRBJ1-5 | TRBV5-8 | . | . | TGTGCCAGCAGCCCTGGGACTGACTTCCGGCAGCCCCAGCATTTT | CASSPGTDFRQPQHF
TRBJ1-1 | TRBV27 | TRBD1 | once | TGTGCCAGCAGTTTCATGACAGGGCAAACTGAAGCTTTCTTT | CASSFMTGQTEAFF
TRBJ2-1 | TRBV6-5 | TRBD1 | . | TGTGCCAGCAGTCCCCGACAGGGGCCCTACAATGAGCAGTTCTTC | CASSPRQGPYNEQFF
TRBJ1-1 | TRBV11-2 | . | . | TGTGCCAGCAGCGGGGCCACGAACACTGAAGCTTTCTTT | CASSGATNTEAFF
TRBJ2-3 | TRBV6-5 | TRBD2 | . | TGTGCCAGCAGCAAAACTAGCGGATCCCTCGATACGCAGTATTTT | CASSKTSGSLDTQYF
TRBJ2-1 | TRBV29-1 | . | once | TGCAGCGTAAAGACTACCACCTACAATGAGCAGTTCTTC | CSVKTTTYNEQFF
TRBJ1-1 | TRBV5-1 | TRBD1 | . | TGCGCCAGCAGCTTGGACCCCCCGGGACAGGCGAACACTGAAGCTTTCTTT | CASSLDPPGQANTEAFF
TRBJ2-2 | TRBV11-3 | TRBD1 | . | TGTGCCAGCAGCTTAAATTCAATGGGGACAGATAACACCGGGGAGCTGTTTTTT | CASSLNSMGTDNTGELFF
TRBJ1-1 | TRBV12-5 | . | . | TGTGCTAGTGGTCCGGAACCAGGGAAAGCTTTCTTT | CASGPEPGKAFF
TRBJ1-5 | TRBV9 | . | . | TGTGCCAGCAGCGTAGATTGGGGCCAGCCCCAGCATTTT | CASSVDWGQPQHF
TRBJ1-1 | TRBV9 | . | . | TGTGCCAGCAGCGCGTCCCCACAACAGGTACATGAAGCTTTCTTT | CASSASPQQVHEAFF
TRBJ2-3 | TRBV6-5 | . | . | TGTGCCAGCAGTTGGACTAGCACAGATACGCAGTATTTT | CASSWTSTDTQYF
TRBJ2-3 | TRBV2 | . | . | TGTGCCAGCAGTGAGGAGGGGGCGGGCGCAGATACGCAGTATTTT | CASSEEGAGADTQYF
TRBJ2-1 | TRBV2 | TRBD2 | . | TGTGCCAGCAGGGGGACTAGCGGGAGCGATGAGCAGTTCTTC | CASRGTSGSDEQFF
TRBJ1-6 | TRBV27 | . | . | TGTGCCAGCAGTTTTCAGGGGCTGAATTCACCCCTCCACTTT | CASSFQGLNSPLHF
TRBJ1-1 | TRBV14 | TRBD1 | . | TGTGCCAGCAGCCCCCCGGGAGGGGGCCCGCTATTCAGTACTGAAGCTTTCTTT | CASSPPGGGPLFSTEAFF
TRBJ2-2 | TRBV9 | TRBD2 | once | TGTGCCAGCAGCGGCGGGGGGCTTAGCGGGGAGCTGTTTTTT | CASSGGGLSGELFF
TRBJ2-5 | TRBV7-3 | . | . | TGTGCCAGCAGCACCAGGGTGCGGGAGACCCAGTACTTC | CASSTRVRETQYF
TRBJ1-2 | TRBV25-1 | . | . | TGTGCCAGCAAGGGGCCCATCGGCAGATCTAACTATGGCTACACCTTC | CASKGPIGRSNYGYTF
TRBJ1-1 | TRBV18 | TRBD1 | . | TGTGCCAGCTCCCTACAGGGGGCGCCGGTGAACACTGAAGCTTTCTTT | CASSLQGAPVNTEAFF
TRBJ2-5 | TRBV21-1 | . | . | TGTGCCAGCAGCAAAGCGGGGACACCCCCCAGGACCCAGTACTTC | CASSKAGTPPRTQYF
TRBJ2-7 | TRBV5-1 | TRBD2 | . | TGCGCCAGCAGGAGGTCAGCGGGAGTATCGGGAAACGAGCAGTACTTC | CASRRSAGVSGNEQYF
TRBJ2-7 | TRBV5-1 | . | . | TGCGCCAGCAGCTCCTCCCGCGAGCAGTACTTC | CASSSSREQYF
TRBJ2-5 | TRBV4-1 | TRBD2 | . | TGCGCCAGCCGGGGGGGGTCAGGGAAGGAGACCCAGTACTTC | CASRGGSGKETQYF
TRBJ1-5 | TRBV7-9 | TRBD1 | . | TGTGCCAGCAGCTTAGTGCAGGGGGGGCCCCAGCATTTT | CASSLVQGGPQHF
TRBJ2-7 | TRBV11-3 | TRBD1 | . | TGTGCCAGCAGCTCCCCCGGACAGGGGGCGGGCGAGCAGTACTTC | CASSSPGQGAGEQYF
TRBJ1-1 | TRBV28 | TRBD1 | . | TGTGCCAGCAGAACCCCCGGACAGGGGCCTGAAGCTTTCTTT | CASRTPGQGPEAFF
TRBJ2-3 | TRBV9 | . | . | TGTGCCAGCAGCTCCCACCCGGGCACAGATACGCAGTATTTT | CASSSHPGTDTQYF
TRBJ2-1 | TRBV7-2 | TRBD2 | . | TGTGCCAGCAGCATCGAGGCCGGGGGGGAGCAGTTCTTC | CASSIEAGGEQFF
TRBJ1-5 | TRBV19 | . | . | TGTGCCAGTAAACCACGAGGAGGAGTCAATCAGCCCCAGCATTTT | CASKPRGGVNQPQHF
TRBJ2-2 | TRBV9 | . | . | TGTGCCAGCAGCGTAGGGGGAGGATACACCGGGGAGCTGTTTTTT | CASSVGGGYTGELFF
TRBJ1-4 | TRBV27 | . | . | TGTGCCAGCAGTCCCCTTTCCCCAAGCTTTAATGAAAAACTGTTTTTT | CASSPLSPSFNEKLFF
TRBJ2-1 | TRBV6-5 | TRBD2 | . | TGTGCCAGCAGTCCCTGGACTAGCGGCCACAATGAGCAGTTCTTC | CASSPWTSGHNEQFF
TRBJ1-1 | TRBV7-9 | . | . | TGTGCCAGCAGCGTCCCTGGGAGGCTGGACACTGAAGCTTTCTTT | CASSVPGRLDTEAFF
TRBJ2-7 | TRBV7-9 | . | . | TGTGCCAGCAGCTTAACGCAGGGTCTCTACGAGCAGTACTTC | CASSLTQGLYEQYF
TRBJ1-1 | TRBV4-2 | . | . | TGTGCCAGCAGCCCCTCTAACACTGAAGCTTTCTTT | CASSPSNTEAFF
TRBJ2-1 | TRBV19 | . | . | TGTGCCAGTAGTATAGAGACAGTCTACAATGAGCAGTTCTTC | CASSIETVYNEQFF
TRBJ1-5 | TRBV19 | TRBD1 | . | TGTGCCAGTAGTACATCAGGGGGCTCGGGTCAGCCCCAGCATTTT | CASSTSGGSGQPQHF
TRBJ2-1 | TRBV5-1 | TRBD2 | . | TGCGCCAGCAGCTTTACCGGGACTAGCGGGAAAGACGGTGAGCAGTTCTTC | CASSFTGTSGKDGEQFF
TRBJ2-7 | TRBV2 | TRBD2 | once | TGTGCCAGCGAACCCGTAGGCGGCGGGAGAACCTACGAGCAGTACTTC | CASEPVGGGRTYEQYF